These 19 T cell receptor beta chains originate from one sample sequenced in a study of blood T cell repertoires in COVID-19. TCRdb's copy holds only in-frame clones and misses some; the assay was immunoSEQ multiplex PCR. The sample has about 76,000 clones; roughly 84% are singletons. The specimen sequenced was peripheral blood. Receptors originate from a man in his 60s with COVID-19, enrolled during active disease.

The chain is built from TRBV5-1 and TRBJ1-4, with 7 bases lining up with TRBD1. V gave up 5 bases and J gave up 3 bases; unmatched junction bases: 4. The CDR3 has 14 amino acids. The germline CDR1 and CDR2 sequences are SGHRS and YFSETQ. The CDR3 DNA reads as TGCGCCAGCAGACGGGACAGTCCTAATGAAAAACTGTTTTTT. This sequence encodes CASRRDSPNEKLFF.

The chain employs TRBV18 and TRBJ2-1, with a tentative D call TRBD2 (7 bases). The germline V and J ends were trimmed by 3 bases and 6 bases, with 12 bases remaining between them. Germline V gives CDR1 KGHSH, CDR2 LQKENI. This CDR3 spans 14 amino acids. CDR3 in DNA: TGTGCCAGCTCACCTAACAGGGAGGGCAATGAGCAGTTCTTC. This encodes CASSPNREGNEQFF. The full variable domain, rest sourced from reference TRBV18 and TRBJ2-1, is NAGVMQNPRHLVRRRGQEARLRCSPMKGHSHVYWYRQLPEEGLKFMVYLQKENIIDESGMPKERFSAEFPKEGPSILRIQQVVRGDSAAYFCASSPNREGNEQFFGPGTRLTVL.

CDR3 coding DNA: TGTGCCAGCAGCAGAGGGGCGGGGGAGACCCAGTACTTC. Translating gives CASSRGAGETQYF. The chain couples TRBV6-6 to TRBJ2-5; D is perhaps TRBD2 (6 bases). The germline gives CDR1 MNHNY, CDR2 SVGAGI (reference sequence). CDR3 size: 13 residues. Trimming took 6 bases from V and 5 from J, leaving 13 bases between them.

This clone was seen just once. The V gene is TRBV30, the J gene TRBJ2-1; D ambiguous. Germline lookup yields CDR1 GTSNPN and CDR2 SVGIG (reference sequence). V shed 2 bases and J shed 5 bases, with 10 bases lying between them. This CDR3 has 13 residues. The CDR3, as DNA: TGTGCCTGGAGTATCCCGGGTCACAATGAGCAGTTCTTC. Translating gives CAWSIPGHNEQFF.

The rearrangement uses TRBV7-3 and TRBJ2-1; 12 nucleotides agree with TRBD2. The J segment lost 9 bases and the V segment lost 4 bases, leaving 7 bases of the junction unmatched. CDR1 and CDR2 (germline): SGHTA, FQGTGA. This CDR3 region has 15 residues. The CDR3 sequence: CASSSLLAGGSEQFF. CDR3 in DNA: TGTGCCAGCAGCTCCCTCCTAGCGGGGGGGAGTGAGCAGTTCTTC.

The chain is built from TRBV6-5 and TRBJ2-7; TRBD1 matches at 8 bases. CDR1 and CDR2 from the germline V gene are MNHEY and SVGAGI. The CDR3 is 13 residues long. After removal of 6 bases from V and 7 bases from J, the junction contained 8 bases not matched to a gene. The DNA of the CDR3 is TGTGCCAGCAGCCCCCGGACAGGGAATGAGCAGTACTTC. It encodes CASSPRTGNEQYF.

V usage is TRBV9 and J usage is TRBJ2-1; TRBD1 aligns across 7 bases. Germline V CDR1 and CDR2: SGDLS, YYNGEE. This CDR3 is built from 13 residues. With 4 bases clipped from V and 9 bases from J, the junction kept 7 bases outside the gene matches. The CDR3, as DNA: TGTGCCAGCAGCCAGCAGGGGGAAAGTGAGCAGTTCTTC. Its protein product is CASSQQGESEQFF. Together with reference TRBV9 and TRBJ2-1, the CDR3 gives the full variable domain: DSGVTQTPKHLITATGQRVTLRCSPRSGDLSVYWYQQSLDQGLQFLIQYYNGEERAKGNILERFSAQQFPDLHSELNLSSLELGDSALYFCASSQQGESEQFFGPGTRLTVL.

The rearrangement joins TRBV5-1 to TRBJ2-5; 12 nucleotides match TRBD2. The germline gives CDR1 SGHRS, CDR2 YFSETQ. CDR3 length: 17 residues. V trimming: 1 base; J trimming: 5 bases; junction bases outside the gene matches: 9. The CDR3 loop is CASSLRASGGEMETQYF. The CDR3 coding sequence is TGCGCCAGCAGCTTGAGGGCTAGCGGGGGGGAGATGGAGACCCAGTACTTC.

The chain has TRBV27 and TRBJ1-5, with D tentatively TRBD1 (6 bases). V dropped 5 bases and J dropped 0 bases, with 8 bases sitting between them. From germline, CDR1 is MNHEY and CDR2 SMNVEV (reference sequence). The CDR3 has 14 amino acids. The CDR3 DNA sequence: TGTGCCAGCAGTCAGGGGTATAGCAATCAGCCCCAGCATTTT. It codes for CASSQGYSNQPQHF.

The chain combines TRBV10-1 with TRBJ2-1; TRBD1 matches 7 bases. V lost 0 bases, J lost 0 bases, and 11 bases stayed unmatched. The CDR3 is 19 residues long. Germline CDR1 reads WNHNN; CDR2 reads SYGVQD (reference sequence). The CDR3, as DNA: TGCGCCAGCAGTGAGTCGGCCCTCACAGGGGCGAGCTCCTACAATGAGCAGTTCTTC. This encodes CASSESALTGASSYNEQFF.

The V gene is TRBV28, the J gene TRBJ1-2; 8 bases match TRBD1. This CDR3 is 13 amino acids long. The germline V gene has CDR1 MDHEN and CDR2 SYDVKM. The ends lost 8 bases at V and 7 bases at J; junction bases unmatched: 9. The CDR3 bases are TGTGCCAGCGGATCCGGACAGGGCGCTGGCTACACCTTC. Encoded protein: CASGSGQGAGYTF.

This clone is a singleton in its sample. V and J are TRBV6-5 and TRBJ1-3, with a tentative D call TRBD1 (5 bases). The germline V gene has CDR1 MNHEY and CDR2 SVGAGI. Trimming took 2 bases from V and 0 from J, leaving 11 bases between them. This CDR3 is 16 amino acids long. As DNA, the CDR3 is TGTGCCAGCAGTTACGGCGGGGCGGACTCTGGAAACACCATATATTTT. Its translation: CASSYGGADSGNTIYF.

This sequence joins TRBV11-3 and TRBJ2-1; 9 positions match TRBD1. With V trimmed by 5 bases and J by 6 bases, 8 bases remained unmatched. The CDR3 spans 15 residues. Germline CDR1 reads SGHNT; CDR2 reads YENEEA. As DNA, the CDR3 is TGTGCCAGCAGCCAGGGGGGGACAGGGCCCAATGAGCAGTTCTTC. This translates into CASSQGGTGPNEQFF. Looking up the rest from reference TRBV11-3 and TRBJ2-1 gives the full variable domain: EAGVVQSPRYKIIEKKQPVAFWCNPISGHNTLYWYLQNLGQGPELLIRYENEEAVDDSQLPKDRFSAERLKGVDSTLKIQPAELGDSAVYLCASSQGGTGPNEQFFGPGTRLTVL.

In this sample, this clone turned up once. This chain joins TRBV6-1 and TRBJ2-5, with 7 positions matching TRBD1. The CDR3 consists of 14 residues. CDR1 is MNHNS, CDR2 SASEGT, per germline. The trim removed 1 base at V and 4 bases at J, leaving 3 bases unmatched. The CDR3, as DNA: TGTGCCAGCAGTGAAGGACAGGGATTAGAGACCCAGTACTTC. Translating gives CASSEGQGLETQYF.

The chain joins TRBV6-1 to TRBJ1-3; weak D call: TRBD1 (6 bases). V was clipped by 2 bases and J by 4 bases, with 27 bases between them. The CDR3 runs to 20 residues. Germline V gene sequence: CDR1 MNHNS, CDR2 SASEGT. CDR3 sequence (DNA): TGTGCCAGCAGTGAAATCGGGGGGCCAGGAGGAGACATTACAGGAAACACCATATATTTT. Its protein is CASSEIGGPGGDITGNTIYF.

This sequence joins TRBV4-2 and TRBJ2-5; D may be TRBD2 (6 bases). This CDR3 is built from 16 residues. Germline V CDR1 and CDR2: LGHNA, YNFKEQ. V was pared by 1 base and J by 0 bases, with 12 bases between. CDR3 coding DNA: TGTGCCAGCAGCCAAGCCGGCGGGACTCACCAAGAGACCCAGTACTTC. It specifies CASSQAGGTHQETQYF.

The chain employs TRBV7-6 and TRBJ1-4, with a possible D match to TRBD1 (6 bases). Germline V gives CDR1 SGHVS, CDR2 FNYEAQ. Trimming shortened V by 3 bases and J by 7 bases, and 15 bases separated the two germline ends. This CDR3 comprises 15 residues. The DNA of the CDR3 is TGTGCCAGCAGCTTCCCAGGGGTCTCCCGTGAAAAACTGTTTTTT. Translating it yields CASSFPGVSREKLFF. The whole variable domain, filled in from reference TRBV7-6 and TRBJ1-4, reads GAGVSQSPRYKVTKRGQDVALRCDPISGHVSLYWYRQALGQGPEFLTYFNYEAQQDKSGLPNDRFSAERPEGSISTLTIQRTEQRDSAMYRCASSFPGVSREKLFFGSGTQLSVL.

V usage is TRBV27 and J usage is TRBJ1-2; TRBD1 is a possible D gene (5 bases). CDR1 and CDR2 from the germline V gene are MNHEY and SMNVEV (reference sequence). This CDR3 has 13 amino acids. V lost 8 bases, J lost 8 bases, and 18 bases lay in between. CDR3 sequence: CASREDMRFGYTF. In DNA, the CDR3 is TGTGCCAGCCGAGAGGACATGCGGTTCGGCTACACCTTC.

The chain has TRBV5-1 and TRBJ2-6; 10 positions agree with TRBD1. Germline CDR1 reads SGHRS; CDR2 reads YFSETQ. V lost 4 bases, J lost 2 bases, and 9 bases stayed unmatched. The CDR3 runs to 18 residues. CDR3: CASSPRQGARPGANVLTF. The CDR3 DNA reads TGCGCCAGCAGCCCAAGACAGGGGGCGCGACCTGGGGCCAACGTCCTGACTTTC.